These T cell receptor beta chains were read from a single sample in a study. TCRdb reanalysed the 5' RACE reads using MiXCR and keeps one entry per CDR3 protein. The data show about 8,900 distinct CDR3 sequences, 45% to 70% seen once. The sample comprised Tregs sorted from a lymph node. The receptors were gathered from a female donor with breast cancer. CDR3s include the opening cysteine and the closing phenylalanine or tryptophan. The order of the fields is D gene, V gene, clone size, J gene, CDR3 protein, CDR3 DNA. The D gene is left open where the match is weak. Size is stated for part of the rows, as once, few or many counts, or as a class when the clone is expanded.

>NA|TRBV7-3|NA|TRBJ2-5
CASSESRGQETQYF
TGTGCCAGCAGCGAGAGTAGGGGGCAAGAGACCCAGTACTTC
>NA|TRBV4-3|NA|TRBJ2-1
CASSQSAGLVYNEQFF
TGCGCCAGCAGCCAATCGGCGGGCCTGGTATACAATGAGCAGTTCTTC
>NA|TRBV12-2|NA|TRBJ2-7
CASRLDTYEQYF
TGTGCAAGTCGCTTAGACACCTACGAGCAGTACTTC
>NA|TRBV29-1|NA|TRBJ1-1
CSVEDPTRDNTEAFF
TGCAGCGTTGAAGATCCTACCCGGGACAACACTGAAGCTTTCTTT
>NA|TRBV21-1|few|TRBJ1-6
CASSKGYVEARGSTRSYNSPLHF
TGTGCCAGCAGCAAAGGCTACGTTGAGGCTCGGGGGTCCACACGCTCCTATAATTCACCCCTCCACTTT
>NA|TRBV19|NA|TRBJ2-2
CATRPARRNTGELFF
TGTGCCACCCGCCCCGCTAGGAGGAACACCGGGGAGCTGTTTTTT
>TRBD2|TRBV29-1|few|TRBJ2-1
CSGTREGAPNEQFF
TGCAGCGGAACTCGGGAGGGTGCGCCCAATGAGCAGTTCTTC
>NA|TRBV6-5|NA|TRBJ2-5
CASRRGTGSETQYF
TGTGCCAGCAGAAGGGGAACAGGGAGTGAGACCCAGTACTTC
>NA|TRBV6-2/TRBV6-3|NA|TRBJ2-5
CASSGRARETQYF
TGTGCCAGCAGTGGCCGAGCCAGAGAGACCCAGTACTTC
>TRBD1|TRBV29-1|NA|TRBJ1-2
CSVEDVGQFYGYTF
TGCAGCGTTGAAGATGTGGGACAGTTCTATGGCTACACCTTC
>NA|TRBV6-2/TRBV6-3|once|TRBJ1-1
CASSRTDTEAFF
TGTGCCAGCAGCCGGACAGACACTGAAGCTTTCTTT
>NA|TRBV2|NA|TRBJ1-4
CASSVGYNEKLFF
TGTGCCAGCAGTGTAGGGTATAATGAAAAACTGTTTTTT
>NA|TRBV29-1|NA|TRBJ2-1
CSVQEGMSEQFF
TGCAGCGTTCAGGAGGGGATGTCTGAGCAGTTCTTC
>TRBD2|TRBV6-5|NA|TRBJ2-2
CASSYSTSGDLNTGELFF
TGTGCCAGCAGTTACTCGACTAGCGGAGACTTAAACACCGGGGAGCTGTTTTTT
>TRBD2|TRBV7-3|few|TRBJ2-1
CASSLYPGLAGVNEQFF
TGTGCCAGCAGCTTATACCCCGGACTAGCGGGAGTCAATGAGCAGTTCTTC
>NA|TRBV7-2|few|TRBJ2-2
CASSLTGNTGELFF
TGTGCCAGCAGCTTAACCGGGAATACCGGGGAGCTGTTTTTT
>NA|TRBV4-1|once|TRBJ2-1
CASSQAWGHQNNEQFF
TGCGCCAGCAGCCAAGCTTGGGGACATCAGAACAATGAGCAGTTCTTC
>NA|TRBV6-5|NA|TRBJ1-1
CASSDDGEAFF
TGTGCCAGCAGTGACGATGGTGAAGCTTTCTTT
>TRBD2|TRBV20-1|few|TRBJ2-5
CSAGQLAGAGETQYF
TGCAGTGCTGGCCAACTAGCGGGAGCGGGAGAGACCCAGTACTTC
>NA|TRBV6-4|NA|TRBJ2-1
CASLLTIFGNEQFF
TGTGCCAGTTTACTAACCATCTTCGGGAATGAGCAGTTCTTC
>TRBD1|TRBV29-1|NA|TRBJ1-1
CSAGQGVTEAFF
TGCAGCGCAGGACAGGGGGTCACTGAAGCTTTCTTT
>TRBD2|TRBV7-6|few|TRBJ2-1
CASSPGGSGRNEQFF
TGTGCCAGCAGCCCCGGAGGCAGCGGGAGAAATGAGCAGTTCTTC